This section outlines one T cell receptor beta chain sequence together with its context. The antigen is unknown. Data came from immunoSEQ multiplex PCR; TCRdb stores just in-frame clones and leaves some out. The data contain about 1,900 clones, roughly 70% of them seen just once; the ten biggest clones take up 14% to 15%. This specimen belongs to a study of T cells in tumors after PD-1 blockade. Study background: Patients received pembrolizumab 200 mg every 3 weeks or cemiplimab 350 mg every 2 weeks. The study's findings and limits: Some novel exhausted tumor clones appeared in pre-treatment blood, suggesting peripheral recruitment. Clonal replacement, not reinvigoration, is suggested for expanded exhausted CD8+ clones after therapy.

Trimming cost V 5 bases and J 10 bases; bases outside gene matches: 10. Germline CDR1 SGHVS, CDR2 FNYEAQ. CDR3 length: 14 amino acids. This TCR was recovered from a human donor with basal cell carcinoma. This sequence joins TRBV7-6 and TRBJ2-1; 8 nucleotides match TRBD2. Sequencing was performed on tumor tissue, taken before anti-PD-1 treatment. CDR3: CASSHLSGDVEQFF. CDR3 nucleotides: TGTGCCAGCAGCCACCTTAGCGGGGATGTGGAGCAGTTCTTC.